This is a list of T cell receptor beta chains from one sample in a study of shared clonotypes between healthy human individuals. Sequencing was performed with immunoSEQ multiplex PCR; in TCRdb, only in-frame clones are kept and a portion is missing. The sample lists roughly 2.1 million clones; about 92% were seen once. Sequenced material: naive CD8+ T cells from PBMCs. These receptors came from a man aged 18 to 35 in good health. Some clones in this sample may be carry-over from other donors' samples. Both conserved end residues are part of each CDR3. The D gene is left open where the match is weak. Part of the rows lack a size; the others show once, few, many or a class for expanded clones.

CDR3 protein: CASSLSGSYEQYF
CDR3 DNA: TGTGCCAGCAGTTTATCAGGATCCTACGAGCAGTACTTC
D gene: -
J gene: TRBJ2-7
V gene: TRBV27
clone size: few

CDR3 protein: CASSPTWRDEQYF
CDR3 DNA: TGTGCCAGCAGCCCCACCTGGAGGGACGAGCAGTACTTC
D gene: -
J gene: TRBJ2-7
V gene: TRBV11-2
clone size: -

CDR3 protein: CASSDGHSSYNEQFF
CDR3 DNA: TGTGCCAGCAGTGACGGCCATAGCTCCTACAATGAGCAGTTCTTC
D gene: -
J gene: TRBJ2-1
V gene: TRBV6-4
clone size: -

CDR3 protein: CASSPSTGELNQPQHF
CDR3 DNA: TGTGCCAGCAGCCCATCAACAGGGGAACTCAATCAGCCCCAGCATTTT
D gene: TRBD1
J gene: TRBJ1-5
V gene: TRBV27
clone size: -

CDR3 protein: CASSLKTGSSYEQYF
CDR3 DNA: TGTGCCAGCAGTCTCAAGACAGGGTCCTCCTACGAGCAGTACTTC
D gene: TRBD1
J gene: TRBJ2-7
V gene: TRBV27
clone size: -

CDR3 protein: CASSLADGEAFF
CDR3 DNA: TGTGCCAGCAGCTTGGCGGACGGGGAAGCTTTCTTT
D gene: -
J gene: TRBJ1-1
V gene: TRBV5-6
clone size: -

CDR3 protein: CASSEPSGRAAGGELFF
CDR3 DNA: TGTGCCAGCAGCGAGCCTAGCGGGAGGGCCGCTGGCGGGGAGCTGTTTTTT
D gene: TRBD2
J gene: TRBJ2-2
V gene: TRBV9
clone size: -

CDR3 protein: CASKPFYLGITDTQYF
CDR3 DNA: TGTGCCAGCAAACCCTTTTATTTAGGGATCACAGATACGCAGTATTTT
D gene: -
J gene: TRBJ2-3
V gene: TRBV27
clone size: -

CDR3 protein: CASSVDRGGYTF
CDR3 DNA: TGTGCCAGCAGCGTAGACAGGGGAGGCTACACCTTC
D gene: TRBD1
J gene: TRBJ1-2
V gene: TRBV9
clone size: -

CDR3 protein: CASSPAGVLNTGELFF
CDR3 DNA: TGTGCCAGCTCACCGGCGGGGGTATTGAACACCGGGGAGCTGTTTTTT
D gene: TRBD2
J gene: TRBJ2-2
V gene: TRBV18
clone size: -